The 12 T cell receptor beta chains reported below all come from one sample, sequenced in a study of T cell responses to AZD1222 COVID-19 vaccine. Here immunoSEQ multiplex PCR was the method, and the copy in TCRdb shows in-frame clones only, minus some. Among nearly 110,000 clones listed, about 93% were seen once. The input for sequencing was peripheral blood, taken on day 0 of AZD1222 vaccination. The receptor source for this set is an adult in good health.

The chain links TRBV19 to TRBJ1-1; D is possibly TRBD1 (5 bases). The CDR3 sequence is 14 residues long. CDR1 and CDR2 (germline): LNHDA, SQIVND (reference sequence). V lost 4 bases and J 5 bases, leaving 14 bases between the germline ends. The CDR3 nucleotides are TGTGCCAGTAGTACCACGACGTCAGGGACTGAAGCTTTCTTT. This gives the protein CASSTTTSGTEAFF.

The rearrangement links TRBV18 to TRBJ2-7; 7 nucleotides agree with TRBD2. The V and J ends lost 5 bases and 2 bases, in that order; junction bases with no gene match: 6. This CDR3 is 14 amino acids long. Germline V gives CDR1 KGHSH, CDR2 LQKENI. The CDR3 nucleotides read TGTGCCAGCTCATCGAGCGGGGTCGCCTACGAGCAGTACTTC. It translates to CASSSSGVAYEQYF.

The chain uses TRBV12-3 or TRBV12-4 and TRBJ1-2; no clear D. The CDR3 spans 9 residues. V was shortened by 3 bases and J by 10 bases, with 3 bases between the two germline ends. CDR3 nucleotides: TGTGCCAGCAGTTTTCCCTACACCTTC. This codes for CASSFPYTF.

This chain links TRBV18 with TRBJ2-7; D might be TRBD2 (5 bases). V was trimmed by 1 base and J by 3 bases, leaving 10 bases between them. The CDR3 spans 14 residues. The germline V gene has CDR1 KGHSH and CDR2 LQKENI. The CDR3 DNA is TGTGCCAGCTCACCACTGGGAGCAAACTACGAGCAGTACTTC. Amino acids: CASSPLGANYEQYF. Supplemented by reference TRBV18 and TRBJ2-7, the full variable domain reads NAGVMQNPRHLVRRRGQEARLRCSPMKGHSHVYWYRQLPEEGLKFMVYLQKENIIDESGMPKERFSAEFPKEGPSILRIQQVVRGDSAAYFCASSPLGANYEQYFGPGTRLTVT.

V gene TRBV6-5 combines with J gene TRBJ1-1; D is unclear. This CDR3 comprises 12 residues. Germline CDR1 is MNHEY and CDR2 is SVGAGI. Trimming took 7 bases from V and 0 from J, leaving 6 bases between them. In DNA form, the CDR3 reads TGTGCCAGCACTAAATTGAACACTGAAGCTTTCTTT. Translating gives CASTKLNTEAFF.

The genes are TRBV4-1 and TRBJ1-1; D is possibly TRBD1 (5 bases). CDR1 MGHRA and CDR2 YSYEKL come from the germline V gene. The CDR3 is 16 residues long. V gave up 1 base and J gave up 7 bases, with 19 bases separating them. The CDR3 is CASSQAPGVMSGEAFF. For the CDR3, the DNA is TGCGCCAGCAGCCAAGCCCCGGGGGTTATGTCGGGTGAAGCTTTCTTT.

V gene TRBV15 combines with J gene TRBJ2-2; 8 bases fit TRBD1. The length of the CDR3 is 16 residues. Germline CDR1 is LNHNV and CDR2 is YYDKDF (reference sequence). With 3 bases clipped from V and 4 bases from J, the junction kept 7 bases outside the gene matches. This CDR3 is CATSSRRGLTTGELFF. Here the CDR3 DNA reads TGTGCCACCAGCAGCCGCAGGGGGCTGACCACCGGGGAGCTGTTTTTT.

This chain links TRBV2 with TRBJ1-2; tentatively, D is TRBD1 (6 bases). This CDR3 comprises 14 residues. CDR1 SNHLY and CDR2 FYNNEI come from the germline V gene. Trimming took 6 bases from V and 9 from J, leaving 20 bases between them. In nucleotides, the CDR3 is TGTGCCAGCAGGGAGGACAGTCTCCTATGGCGCTACACCTTC. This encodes CASREDSLLWRYTF.

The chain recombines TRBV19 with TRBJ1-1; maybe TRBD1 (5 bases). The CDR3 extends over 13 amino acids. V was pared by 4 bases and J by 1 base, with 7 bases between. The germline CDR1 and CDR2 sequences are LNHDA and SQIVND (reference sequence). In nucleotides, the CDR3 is TGTGCCAGTAGTACTGGGGGGAACACTGAAGCTTTCTTT. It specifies CASSTGGNTEAFF.

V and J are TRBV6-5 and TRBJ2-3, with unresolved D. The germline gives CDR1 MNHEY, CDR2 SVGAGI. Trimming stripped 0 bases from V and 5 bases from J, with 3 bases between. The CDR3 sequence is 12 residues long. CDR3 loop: CASSYSEDTQYF. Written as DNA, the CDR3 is TGTGCCAGCAGTTACTCGGAAGATACGCAGTATTTT.

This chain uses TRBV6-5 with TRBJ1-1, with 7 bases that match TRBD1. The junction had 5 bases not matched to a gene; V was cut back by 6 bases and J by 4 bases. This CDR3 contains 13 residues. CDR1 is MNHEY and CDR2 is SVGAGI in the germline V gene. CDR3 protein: CASSRSGGTEAFF. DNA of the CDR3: TGTGCCAGCAGCCGCTCAGGGGGCACTGAAGCTTTCTTT.

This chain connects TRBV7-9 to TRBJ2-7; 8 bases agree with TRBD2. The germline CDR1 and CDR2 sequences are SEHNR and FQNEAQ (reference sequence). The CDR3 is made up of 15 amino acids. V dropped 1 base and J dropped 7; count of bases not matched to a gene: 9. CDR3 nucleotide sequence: TGTGCCAGCAGCTTAGATGGCGGGGGGCCAATGGAGCAGTACTTC. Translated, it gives CASSLDGGGPMEQYF. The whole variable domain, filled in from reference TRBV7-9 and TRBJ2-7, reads DTGVSQNPRHKITKRGQNVTFRCDPISEHNRLYWYRQTLGQGPEFLTYFQNEAQLEKSRLLSDRFSAERPKGSFSTLEIQRTEQGDSAMYLCASSLDGGGPMEQYFGPGTRLTVT.